A selection of T cell receptor beta chains follows, all from one sample in a study of OX40 agonist ivuxolimab in advanced cancers. The protocol was immunoSEQ multiplex PCR, while the TCRdb copy is restricted to in-frame clones and leaves out a portion. This table holds under 50,000 clones, around 80% found once. The source material was CD4+ or CD8+ T cells sorted from blood, sampled in a trial of the OX40 agonist ivuxolimab. The receptors originated from an adult with an advanced solid tumor such as melanoma, head and neck, liver or kidney cancer. Both conserved end residues are part of each CDR3. The order of the fields is D gene, V gene, J gene, clone size, CDR3 protein, CDR3 DNA. A D gene is named only where the DNA matches it firmly. Some rows have no size entry. The others give once, few or many, or a class for an expanded clone.

-,TRBV9,TRBJ1-2,-,CASSVGWLGDGYTF,TGTGCCAGCAGCGTAGGATGGTTGGGCGACGGCTACACCTTC
-,TRBV5-1,TRBJ1-4,-,CASSLGGENEKLFF,TGCGCCAGCAGCTTGGGTGGGGAGAATGAAAAACTGTTTTTT
-,TRBV19,TRBJ1-1,once,CASSIARVDTEAFF,TGTGCCAGTAGTATAGCCAGGGTAGACACTGAAGCTTTCTTT
-,TRBV23-1,TRBJ1-5,-,CASSGGAYGQPQHF,TGCGCCAGCAGTGGGGGCGCCTATGGACAGCCCCAGCATTTT
-,TRBV7-9,TRBJ2-7,-,CASSSNPKTRGISYEQYF,TGTGCCAGCAGCTCAAACCCTAAGACTAGGGGGATATCTTACGAGCAGTACTTC
-,TRBV2,TRBJ2-4,-,CASSDLNRGNIQYF,TGTGCCAGCAGTGATCTCAACCGGGGAAACATTCAGTACTTC
-,TRBV28,TRBJ1-1,-,CASSSGRLTEAFF,TGTGCCAGCAGTTCCGGACGACTAACTGAAGCTTTCTTT
-,TRBV10-3,TRBJ1-3,-,CAIKGESGNTIYF,TGTGCCATCAAGGGGGAATCTGGAAACACCATATATTTT
-,TRBV10-1,TRBJ2-7,-,CASSAGGTTMEQYF,TGCGCCAGCAGTGCAGGGGGGACGACGATGGAGCAGTACTTC
-,TRBV5-5,TRBJ1-5,-,CASSLVAGAYQPQHF,TGTGCCAGCAGCTTGGTCGCGGGGGCTTATCAGCCCCAGCATTTT
-,TRBV18,TRBJ1-6,-,CASSSQKDSPLHF,TGTGCCAGCTCATCCCAAAAAGATTCACCCCTCCACTTT
-,TRBV18,TRBJ2-7,-,CASSPVLRDLGYEQYF,TGTGCCAGCTCACCAGTTTTAAGGGATTTGGGCTACGAGCAGTACTTC
TRBD1,TRBV28,TRBJ1-5,-,CASKIPSRGRRGNQPQHF,TGTGCCAGCAAGATACCCTCCAGGGGGCGTAGGGGCAATCAGCCCCAGCATTTT
TRBD2,TRBV5-1,TRBJ2-5,-,CASSLGTSGETQYF,TGCGCCAGCAGCTTAGGGACTAGCGGAGAGACCCAGTACTTC
-,TRBV21-1,TRBJ2-7,-,CASSKEHSGASYEQYF,TGTGCCAGCAGCAAAGAACACAGCGGGGCCTCCTACGAGCAGTACTTC
-,TRBV5-4,TRBJ2-3,-,CASSQPSTDTQYF,TGTGCCAGCAGCCAGCCTAGCACAGATACGCAGTATTTT
-,TRBV4-3,TRBJ2-5,-,CASSQEPLLMSSQETQYF,TGCGCCAGCAGCCAAGAGCCGTTGCTTATGTCAAGCCAAGAGACCCAGTACTTC
-,TRBV18,TRBJ2-1,-,CASSPSSGRTYNEQFF,TGTGCCAGCTCACCATCCAGCGGAAGAACCTACAATGAGCAGTTCTTC